These T cell receptor beta chains were read from a single sample in a study of OX40 agonist ivuxolimab in advanced cancers. Some clones are missing from TCRdb's copy, which holds only in-frame ones; the method was immunoSEQ multiplex PCR. The sample shows roughly 100,000 clones, about 85% of them seen only once. Material: CD4+ or CD8+ T cells sorted from blood, obtained in a trial of the OX40 agonist ivuxolimab. The origin of the receptors is an adult with an advanced solid tumor such as melanoma, head and neck, liver or kidney cancer. The CDR3 runs from the conserved cysteine through the conserved F or W. The D gene is left open where the match is weak. Expanded clones get a size class; other rows say once, few or many, or leave the size out.

v_call	j_call	clone_size	d_call	cdr3_nt	cdr3_aa
TRBV11-2	TRBJ2-3	-	-	TGTGCCAGCAAGCTACTGGGGGGCACAGATACGCAGTATTTT	CASKLLGGTDTQYF
TRBV5-4	TRBJ2-5	-	TRBD2	TGTGCCAGCACCTTGGGATCAGGACTAGCGGAGACCCAGTACTTC	CASTLGSGLAETQYF
TRBV28	TRBJ1-5	few	-	TGTGCCAGCAGTTTTCGATTCACAGACAGTGGCAATCAGCCCCAGCATTTT	CASSFRFTDSGNQPQHF
TRBV6-5	TRBJ1-1	-	TRBD1	TGTGCCAGCAGTAAACAGGGGTCGGCTTTCTTT	CASSKQGSAFF
TRBV7-2	TRBJ2-2	-	-	TGTGCCAGCAGTCGTATTAGATCCGGGGAGCTGTTTTTT	CASSRIRSGELFF
TRBV5-4	TRBJ2-2	-	TRBD1	TGTGCCAGCAGCCTTGATGGACAGGGGGCGGACACCGGGGAGCTGTTTTTT	CASSLDGQGADTGELFF
TRBV4-2	TRBJ2-4	-	-	TGTGCCAGCAGCCAAGGGGGGGCCAAAAACATTCAGTACTTC	CASSQGGAKNIQYF
TRBV5-1	TRBJ2-1	-	-	TGCGCCAGCCGAGGGACCCTGGGCACCTACAATGAGCAGTTCTTC	CASRGTLGTYNEQFF
TRBV2	TRBJ2-3	-	-	TGTGCCAGCGGATACACAGATACGCAGTATTTT	CASGYTDTQYF
TRBV30	TRBJ2-5	-	TRBD1	TGTGCCTGGAGTGGACCGGGACAGGGGTGGGAGACCCAGTACTTC	CAWSGPGQGWETQYF
TRBV19	TRBJ1-6	few	-	TGTGCCAGTAGTGACGGGAGAATTTTATCTTCACCCCTCCACTTT	CASSDGRILSSPLHF
TRBV7-9	TRBJ1-1	-	-	TGTGCCAGCAGCACTAGGGGACGGAACACTGAAGCTTTCTTT	CASSTRGRNTEAFF
TRBV18	TRBJ1-1	-	-	TGTGCCAGCTCACTAAGCCCCACAGGGTTGGGCACTGAAGCTTTCTTT	CASSLSPTGLGTEAFF
TRBV5-4	TRBJ1-1	-	-	TGTGCCAGCAGCTTGGACGGGACCTTGGGGGTCATGAACACTGAAGCTTTCTTT	CASSLDGTLGVMNTEAFF
TRBV7-9	TRBJ2-1	-	-	TGTGCCAGCAGCCCCGGGACCCTCAATGAGCAGTTCTTC	CASSPGTLNEQFF
TRBV11-2	TRBJ2-7	-	-	TGTGCCAGCAGCTTAGACCTCGCGGGCAGGGTGGCCTACGAGCAGTACTTC	CASSLDLAGRVAYEQYF
TRBV6-6	TRBJ1-1	-	-	TGTGCCAGCAGAACCAATGGAGGGGGCACTGAAGCTTTCTTT	CASRTNGGGTEAFF
TRBV27	TRBJ2-5	-	-	TGTGCCAGCAGTTTAACTCGCTGGGAGACCCAGTACTTC	CASSLTRWETQYF
TRBV6-5	TRBJ2-3	-	-	TGTGCCAGCAGTTCCCCAATACTGTCTAGCACAGATACGCAGTATTTT	CASSSPILSSTDTQYF
TRBV2	TRBJ1-1	-	TRBD1	TGTGCCAGCGCAGGGGGATCAGGAACCACTGAAGCTTTCTTT	CASAGGSGTTEAFF
TRBV14	TRBJ1-6	few	-	TGTGCCAGCAGCTCGAGGAATTCACCCCTCCACTTT	CASSSRNSPLHF
TRBV9	TRBJ1-6	-	TRBD1	TGTGCCAGCAGCTCCAGACAGGGGCGAGGACCCCTCCACTTT	CASSSRQGRGPLHF
TRBV25-1	TRBJ2-1	-	-	TGTGCCAGCAGTGATGGGAGGCGGATGGGGAGCTCCTACAATGAGCAGTTCTTC	CASSDGRRMGSSYNEQFF
TRBV27	TRBJ1-3	-	-	TGTGCCAGCAGTTTATCGAATACTGGAAACACCATATATTTT	CASSLSNTGNTIYF
TRBV19	TRBJ2-1	-	TRBD1	TGTGCCAGTAGTATCAGAACAGGGGTTGAGCAGTTCTTC	CASSIRTGVEQFF
TRBV30	TRBJ2-5	-	TRBD2	TGTGCCTGGACCGGGATAGCGGGGGGCCGGCGAGAGACCCAGTACTTC	CAWTGIAGGRRETQYF
TRBV7-2	TRBJ2-7	-	TRBD2	TGTGCCAGCAGCCGCGGACAGGGGACTAGCGGGCCAACCTACGAGCAGTACTTC	CASSRGQGTSGPTYEQYF
TRBV7-9	TRBJ2-1	-	TRBD2	TGTGCCAGCAGCCCGCGGACTAGCGGCGCTAACCTCGAGCAGTTCTTC	CASSPRTSGANLEQFF
TRBV2	TRBJ1-1	-	-	TGTGCCAGCAGAGAGACGGGACAAACACTTGAAGCTTTCTTT	CASRETGQTLEAFF
TRBV5-1	TRBJ1-3	-	TRBD1	TGCGCCAGCAGCCAGGGGACAGGGTGGAACACCATATATTTT	CASSQGTGWNTIYF
TRBV18	TRBJ2-3	-	TRBD1	TGTGCCAGCTCACCAATTAGAGGACAGGGGGCTGATACGCAGTATTTT	CASSPIRGQGADTQYF
TRBV18	TRBJ1-1	many	-	TGTGCCAGCTCATACAATTCAGACAGGTCCGAGGACACTGAAGCTTTCTTT	CASSYNSDRSEDTEAFF
TRBV18	TRBJ2-7	-	-	TGTGCCAGCTCGCCCGGGACACCCTACGAGCAGTACTTC	CASSPGTPYEQYF
TRBV7-9	TRBJ1-4	-	-	TGTGCCAGCAGCTCCCCGGACTTTAATGAAAAACTGTTTTTT	CASSSPDFNEKLFF
TRBV19	TRBJ1-4	once	-	TGTGCCAGTAGTTTCCACAGGGTCACTAATGAAAAACTGTTTTTT	CASSFHRVTNEKLFF
TRBV5-1	TRBJ1-5	few	-	TGCGCCAGCAGCATAGGGACGGAGTATAGCAATCAGCCCCAGCATTTT	CASSIGTEYSNQPQHF
TRBV7-2	TRBJ2-1	-	TRBD1	TGTGCCAGCAGCTTGACAGGGAGACGGAGCGGTGAGCAGTTCTTC	CASSLTGRRSGEQFF
TRBV5-4	TRBJ2-3	-	TRBD2	TGTGCCAGCAGCCCCGAGGGACTAGCGCGTGCTACGCAGTATTTT	CASSPEGLARATQYF
TRBV5-4	TRBJ2-1	-	-	TGTGCCAGCAGCTTTGATCGGGGGAATGAGCAGTTCTTC	CASSFDRGNEQFF
TRBV25-1	TRBJ2-5	-	TRBD2	TGTGCCAGCAGTGAATCCAACAGCGGGGGCTTCCTACCCCAGTACTTC	CASSESNSGGFLPQYF
TRBV11-2	TRBJ1-1	few	TRBD1	TGTGCCAGCAGCTTTGTGGGACAGGGGAACACTGAAGCTTTCTTT	CASSFVGQGNTEAFF
TRBV5-6	TRBJ1-2	-	-	TGTGCCAGCAGCGATTCTCAGGGGCGAGGCTACACCTTC	CASSDSQGRGYTF
TRBV18	TRBJ2-5	-	TRBD2	TGTGCCAGCTCACAACTAAGCACGACTAGCGGGCAACAAGAGACCCAGTACTTC	CASSQLSTTSGQQETQYF
TRBV4-1	TRBJ1-3	-	TRBD1	TGCGCCAGCAGCCTCCAGGGACAGCAACTCTTCTCTGGAAACACCATATATTTT	CASSLQGQQLFSGNTIYF
TRBV30	TRBJ1-2	-	TRBD1	TGTGCCTGGAGTGTACTATCAGGGGGCGGTGGCTACACCTTC	CAWSVLSGGGGYTF
TRBV27	TRBJ1-2	-	-	TGTGCCAGCAGTTTTCTCCAGGGTCAGACCCTCTATGGCTACACCTTC	CASSFLQGQTLYGYTF
TRBV19	TRBJ1-5	-	-	TGTGCCAGTAGTATAGCAGGGGAGAGACAGCCCCAGCATTTT	CASSIAGERQPQHF
TRBV5-6	TRBJ1-1	-	TRBD1	TGTGCCAGCAGCTCGGGGGGACAGGGGGCACAAGCTTTCTTT	CASSSGGQGAQAFF
TRBV11-2	TRBJ1-6	-	TRBD1	TGTGCCAGCAGCCCAAGGGGGGCAGGGGGGTATAATTCACCCCTCCACTTT	CASSPRGAGGYNSPLHF
TRBV10-3	TRBJ1-1	-	TRBD1	TGTGCCATCAGCCGGGACAGGGGGTTGACTGAAGCTTTCTTT	CAISRDRGLTEAFF